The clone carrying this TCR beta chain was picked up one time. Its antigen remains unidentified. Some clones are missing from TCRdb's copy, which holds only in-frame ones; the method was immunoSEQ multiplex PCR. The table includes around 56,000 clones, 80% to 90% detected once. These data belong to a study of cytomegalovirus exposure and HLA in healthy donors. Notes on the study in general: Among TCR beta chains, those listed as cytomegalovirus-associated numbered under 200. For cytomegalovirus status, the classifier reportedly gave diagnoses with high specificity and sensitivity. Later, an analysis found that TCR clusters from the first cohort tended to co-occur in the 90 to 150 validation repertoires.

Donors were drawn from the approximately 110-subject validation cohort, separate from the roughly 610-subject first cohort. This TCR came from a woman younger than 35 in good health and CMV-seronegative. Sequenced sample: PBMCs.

The CDR3 here is CASSPGGGAETQYF. The CDR3 nucleotides are TGTGCCAGCAGCCCCGGAGGGGGGGCGGAGACCCAGTACTTC. The gene calls are TRBV7-3 and TRBJ2-5; possible D gene TRBD2, 7 bases. From germline, CDR1 is SGHTA and CDR2 FQGTGA. The CDR3 has 14 amino acids. V gave up 5 bases and J gave up 5 bases, with 15 bases separating them.